These 32 T cell receptor beta chains originate from one sample sequenced in a study of siplizumab effects on memory and regulatory T cells. Method: immunoSEQ multiplex PCR; TCRdb's copy keeps in-frame clones and lacks some. The sample includes over 80,000 clones, about 95% seen only once; the top ten take 1% to 1.5%. The sample was non-Treg CD4+ T cells sorted from blood. The origin of the receptors is a human donor in good health.

This sequence joins TRBV30 and TRBJ2-2, with D perhaps TRBD1 (5 bases). Germline lookup yields CDR1 GTSNPN and CDR2 SVGIG (reference sequence). The ends were cut back, 3 bases at V and 0 bases at J, with 8 bases in the middle. The length of the CDR3 is 14 residues. CDR3 loop: CAWRQDANTGELFF. The CDR3 DNA reads TGTGCCTGGAGACAGGACGCGAACACCGGGGAGCTGTTTTTT. Drawing the rest from reference TRBV30 and TRBJ2-2, the complete variable domain is SQTIHQWPATLVQPVGSPLSLECTVEGTSNPNLYWYRQAAGRGLQLLFYSVGIGQISSEVPQNLSASRPQDRQFILSSKKLLLSDSGFYLCAWRQDANTGELFFGEGSRLTVL.

The chain joins TRBV9 to TRBJ1-5, with D unresolved. V lost 2 bases and J 5 bases, leaving 8 bases between the germline ends. The CDR3 spans 13 residues. Germline V lookup: CDR1 SGDLS, CDR2 YYNGEE. CDR3 nucleotides: TGTGCCAGCAGCGTCAGTCCCGATCAGCCCCAGCATTTT. It translates to CASSVSPDQPQHF. Full variable domain (missing parts from reference TRBV9 and TRBJ1-5): DSGVTQTPKHLITATGQRVTLRCSPRSGDLSVYWYQQSLDQGLQFLIQYYNGEERAKGNILERFSAQQFPDLHSELNLSSLELGDSALYFCASSVSPDQPQHFGDGTRLSIL.

V gene TRBV6-4 combines with J gene TRBJ2-3, with a tentative D call TRBD1 (6 bases). Trimming took off 6 bases at V and 2 bases at J, with 15 bases between the two ends. Germline CDR1 MRHNA, CDR2 SNTAGT. The CDR3 totals 15 residues. For the CDR3, the DNA is TGTGCCAGCAGCGTAGACAGGTCGGCCACAGATACGCAGTATTTT. Residues: CASSVDRSATDTQYF.

The gene calls are TRBV19 and TRBJ2-3; D perhaps matches TRBD2 (5 bases). The V and J ends lost 3 bases and 6 bases respectively, with 16 bases between them. The V gene's germline CDR1 is LNHDA and CDR2 SQIVND (reference sequence). The CDR3 is made up of 15 amino acids. The CDR3 nucleotides are TGTGCCAGTAGTATTGGACCCGGCGGGTGGGATACGCAGTATTTT. It encodes CASSIGPGGWDTQYF.

V gene TRBV6-6 combines with J gene TRBJ1-1; TRBD1 matches at 8 bases. Germline V gene sequence: CDR1 MNHNY, CDR2 SVGAGI (reference sequence). This CDR3 has 13 amino acids. Trimming took 7 bases from V and 3 from J; bases not matched to a gene: 4. The CDR3, as DNA: TGTGCCAGCAATAAACAGGGGGACACTGAAGCTTTCTTT. Its protein is CASNKQGDTEAFF.

This chain links TRBV7-3 with TRBJ2-5; D is perhaps TRBD1 or TRBD2 (5 bases each). CDR3 length equals 14 residues. V was pared by 5 bases and J by 3 bases, with 13 bases between. Germline CDR1 reads SGHTA; CDR2 reads FQGTGA. The chain's CDR3 is CASSPGTSEETQYF. The CDR3 DNA is TGTGCCAGCAGCCCCGGGACGTCGGAAGAGACCCAGTACTTC.

CDR3 region: CASRQGLNEKLFF. DNA of the CDR3: TGCGCCAGCAGACAGGGGCTTAATGAAAAACTGTTTTTT. This chain connects TRBV10-2 to TRBJ1-4; 7 nucleotides match TRBD1. Looked up from germline, CDR1 is WSHSY and CDR2 is SAAADI. This CDR3 spans 13 amino acids. V was clipped by 6 bases and J by 4 bases; unmatched bases: 2.

The chain recombines TRBV2 with TRBJ2-3; D gene ambiguous. V was pared by 8 bases and J by 6 bases, with 9 bases between. The CDR3 has 11 amino acids. Germline CDR1 and CDR2: SNHLY and FYNNEI. CDR3 loop: CASSLGDTQYF. For the CDR3, the DNA is TGTGCCAGCTCCCTTGGGGATACGCAGTATTTT.

The chain has TRBV28 and TRBJ1-2, with D maybe TRBD1 (5 bases). The germline V and J ends were trimmed by 6 bases and 2 bases, with 13 bases remaining between them. CDR1 and CDR2 from the germline V gene are MDHEN and SYDVKM. The CDR3 runs to 14 residues. The CDR3 is CASSPGGLNYGYTF. The CDR3 bases are TGTGCCAGCAGCCCCGGGGGACTGAACTATGGCTACACCTTC.

V usage is TRBV18 and J usage is TRBJ2-3; tentative D call: TRBD2 (6 bases). In germline, CDR1 is KGHSH, CDR2 LQKENI. CDR3 size: 14 residues. Trimming removed 6 bases at V and 6 bases at J, with 16 bases between. CDR3: CASSPARAGDTQYF. The CDR3 DNA reads TGTGCCAGCTCCCCTGCGAGGGCGGGGGATACGCAGTATTTT. The full variable domain, rest sourced from reference TRBV18 and TRBJ2-3, is NAGVMQNPRHLVRRRGQEARLRCSPMKGHSHVYWYRQLPEEGLKFMVYLQKENIIDESGMPKERFSAEFPKEGPSILRIQQVVRGDSAAYFCASSPARAGDTQYFGPGTRLTVL.

CDR3 DNA: TGTGCCAGCAGCTTAGTGACTAGCGAAGGAGGGATTCAGTACTTC. Amino acids: CASSLVTSEGGIQYF. The chain uses TRBV7-8 and TRBJ2-4; TRBD2 aligns across 8 bases. The germline CDR1 and CDR2 sequences are SGHVS and FQNEAQ. J lost 10 bases, V lost 1 base, and 9 bases had no gene match. This CDR3 has 15 amino acids. The full variable domain, rest sourced from reference TRBV7-8 and TRBJ2-4, is GAGVSQSPRYKVAKRGQDVALRCDPISGHVSLFWYQQALGQGPEFLTYFQNEAQLDKSGLPSDRFFAERPEGSVSTLKIQRTQQEDSAVYLCASSLVTSEGGIQYFGAGTRLSVL.

The chain couples TRBV27 to TRBJ1-5, with 7 bases that match TRBD1. J was trimmed by 7 bases and V by 5 bases; bases with no gene match: 11. Germline CDR1 reads MNHEY; CDR2 reads SMNVEV (reference sequence). The CDR3 consists of 15 residues. The CDR3 protein is CASSRTGVTLQPQHF. CDR3 coding DNA: TGTGCCAGCAGTCGAACAGGGGTCACCTTACAGCCCCAGCATTTT.

The chain uses TRBV30 and TRBJ2-7; D is perhaps TRBD2 (5 bases). V was pared by 4 bases and J by 7 bases, with 11 bases between. The CDR3 is made up of 11 amino acids. CDR1 GTSNPN and CDR2 SVGIG come from the germline V gene (reference sequence). CDR3 DNA: TGTGCCTGGACCAGTGGGAGTGAGCAGTACTTC. Amino acids: CAWTSGSEQYF.

This chain joins TRBV5-1 and TRBJ2-1; maybe TRBD1 (5 bases). This CDR3 contains 15 residues. V lost 0 bases and J 0 bases, leaving 7 bases between the germline ends. Germline assignment: CDR1 SGHRS and CDR2 YFSETQ. CDR3 region: CASSLGTGSYNEQFF. CDR3 sequence (DNA): TGCGCCAGCAGCTTGGGTACAGGCTCCTACAATGAGCAGTTCTTC.

The rearrangement uses TRBV18 and TRBJ1-5, with 9 bases fitting TRBD1. Trimming removed 5 bases from V and 6 bases from J; junction bases left unmatched: 2. CDR1 is KGHSH and CDR2 is LQKENI in the germline V gene. The CDR3 has 13 amino acids. CDR3 sequence reads: CASSSQGAQPQHF. The CDR3 coding sequence is TGTGCCAGCTCATCACAGGGGGCTCAGCCCCAGCATTTT.

The chain combines TRBV30 with TRBJ2-3; perhaps TRBD1 as D (6 bases). The V end lost 6 bases, the J end lost 3 bases, and 25 bases lay between the germline ends. The length of the CDR3 is 17 residues. CDR1 GTSNPN and CDR2 SVGIG come from the germline V gene (reference sequence). CDR3 in amino acids: CACLPLAGIGGTDTQYF. CDR3 bases: TGTGCCTGCCTTCCTCTGGCCGGGATAGGGGGTACAGATACGCAGTATTTT. The full variable domain, in which reference TRBV30 and TRBJ2-3 provide the parts outside the CDR3, is SQTIHQWPATLVQPVGSPLSLECTVEGTSNPNLYWYRQAAGRGLQLLFYSVGIGQISSEVPQNLSASRPQDRQFILSSKKLLLSDSGFYLCACLPLAGIGGTDTQYFGPGTRLTVL.

There are a few counts of this clone. This chain joins TRBV18 and TRBJ1-1; D unclear. Trimming left V 3 bases short and J 5 bases short, with 16 bases between. Germline V CDR1 and CDR2: KGHSH, LQKENI. The CDR3 spans 15 residues. The CDR3 protein is CASSPPGSTRTEAFF. The CDR3 nucleotides are TGTGCCAGCTCACCCCCGGGATCCACGAGGACTGAAGCTTTCTTT.

This rearrangement joins TRBV19 to TRBJ1-1; a weak D match, TRBD1 (5 bases). V gave up 5 bases and J gave up 2 bases, with 12 bases separating them. This CDR3 comprises 14 residues. The germline V gene has CDR1 LNHDA and CDR2 SQIVND (reference sequence). CDR3 in amino acids: CASSLGRINTEAFF. The DNA of the CDR3 is TGTGCCAGTAGTCTGGGACGCATAAACACTGAAGCTTTCTTT.

V usage is TRBV19 and J usage is TRBJ1-4, with no clear D. V lost 5 bases to trimming and J lost 0 bases, with 19 bases between them. Germline V gene lookup returns CDR1 LNHDA and CDR2 SQIVND (reference sequence). This CDR3 is built from 18 residues. The CDR3 coding sequence is TGTGCCAGTAGTCCGTCGGGAGACTTGGCTGCAACTAATGAAAAACTGTTTTTT. Encoded protein: CASSPSGDLAATNEKLFF.

The chain recombines TRBV6-5 with TRBJ2-1, with 7 bases matching TRBD1. CDR1 is MNHEY, CDR2 SVGAGI, per germline. J gave up 6 bases and V 6 bases, and 8 bases lay outside the gene matches. The length of the CDR3 is 14 residues. CDR3 in amino acids: CASRRQGNFNEQFF. Here the CDR3 DNA reads TGTGCCAGCAGACGACAGGGTAACTTCAATGAGCAGTTCTTC.

V is TRBV5-5 and J is TRBJ1-2; D call uncertain. CDR1 is SGHKS, CDR2 YYEKEE, per germline (reference sequence). CDR3 length: 14 amino acids. Trimming left V 1 base short and J 2 bases short, with 9 bases between. CDR3: CASSLLRTNYGYTF. The DNA for the CDR3 is TGTGCCAGCAGCTTGTTAAGGACCAACTATGGCTACACCTTC. Full variable domain (outside the CDR3, taken from reference TRBV5-5 and TRBJ1-2): DAGVTQSPTHLIKTRGQQVTLRCSPISGHKSVSWYQQVLGQGPQFIFQYYEKEERGRGNFPDRFSARQFPNYSSELNVNALLLGDSALYLCASSLLRTNYGYTFGSGTRLTVV.

The chain carries TRBV23-1 and TRBJ2-7, with 9 bases identical to TRBD1. TRBV23-1 is an open reading frame, and its role is uncertain. V gave up 3 bases and J gave up 6 bases; unmatched junction bases: 3. This CDR3 has 13 amino acids. The DNA for the CDR3 is TGCGCCAGCAGTCATCGGACAGGGGCCGAGCAGTACTTC. The encoded protein is CASSHRTGAEQYF.

This chain joins TRBV6-5 and TRBJ1-1; D remains ambiguous. Trimming stripped 7 bases from V and 10 bases from J, with 13 bases between. The germline V gene has CDR1 MNHEY and CDR2 SVGAGI. The CDR3 covers 11 residues. The CDR3 DNA is TGTGCCAGCAAACGGCAGGCGGGAGCTTTCTTT. Encoded protein: CASKRQAGAFF.

The chain is built from TRBV5-1 and TRBJ2-2; TRBD2 agrees at 8 bases. Germline CDR1 and CDR2: SGHRS and YFSETQ. V lost 6 bases and J lost 6; bases outside the gene matches: 16. This CDR3 spans 17 amino acids. The CDR3 region has the DNA TGCGCCAGCATGTCTGGGAGCGGGAGAGGTAACGCCGGGGAGCTGTTTTTT. Translating gives CASMSGSGRGNAGELFF.

The V call is TRBV21-1, the J call TRBJ2-3; no check of the table's D call, TRBD2, against the DNA was made. TRBV21-1 is a pseudogene locus. The CDR3 runs 22 residues. In nucleotides, the CDR3 is TGTGCCAGCAGCAACGGGCCCCCAACGACAGTTCGGACTAGCGGGCGCACAGATACGCAGTATTTT. Encoded protein: CASSNGPPTTVRTSGRTDTQYF.

V usage is TRBV15 and J usage is TRBJ2-7; perhaps TRBD1 as D (5 bases). The CDR3 sequence is 15 residues long. Germline V gene sequence: CDR1 LNHNV, CDR2 YYDKDF (reference sequence). The V and J ends lost 1 base and 3 bases respectively, with 13 bases between them. CDR3: CATSRGGASGYEQYF. The CDR3 DNA reads as TGTGCCACCAGCAGAGGGGGCGCTAGTGGCTACGAGCAGTACTTC.

V is TRBV5-5 and J is TRBJ2-1; 11 bases are shared with TRBD2. Trimming at V came to 9 bases and at J to 3 bases, leaving 17 bases not matched to a gene. The germline V gene has CDR1 SGHKS and CDR2 YYEKEE (reference sequence). There are 18 residues in the CDR3. CDR3 DNA sequence: TGTGCCACCACGACCGAGGTAGCGGGAGGGAGGGGCTACAATGAGCAGTTCTTC. Translation gives CATTTEVAGGRGYNEQFF.

The chain combines TRBV6-1 with TRBJ1-5, with D perhaps TRBD1 (6 bases). V was shortened by 6 bases and J by 2 bases, with 8 bases between the two germline ends. The germline CDR1 and CDR2 sequences are MNHNS and SASEGT. CDR3 length: 13 residues. The DNA for the CDR3 is TGTGCCAGCAGAAGACAGGGCAATCAGCCCCAGCATTTT. This codes for CASRRQGNQPQHF.

The rearrangement joins TRBV5-1 to TRBJ1-2; D possibly corresponds to TRBD1 (6 bases). Germline lookup yields CDR1 SGHRS and CDR2 YFSETQ. CDR3 length: 16 residues. The V end was cut by 0 bases, the J end by 3 bases, with 15 bases between. CDR3: CASSLAAGARYYGYTF. The CDR3 DNA follows: TGCGCCAGCAGCTTGGCCGCGGGGGCGAGATACTATGGCTACACCTTC.

In its sample, this clone was seen a few times. V and J are TRBV7-9 and TRBJ1-5, with D possibly being TRBD1 (5 bases). This CDR3 is 14 amino acids long. The germline gives CDR1 SEHNR, CDR2 FQNEAQ (reference sequence). Trimming took 3 bases from V and 7 from J, leaving 13 bases between them. CDR3 loop: CASSFGGLGQPQHF. DNA for the CDR3: TGTGCCAGCAGCTTTGGGGGATTAGGACAGCCCCAGCATTTT.

This clone turned up a few times. The V call is TRBV4-2, the J call TRBJ2-7; 12 bases match TRBD2. The CDR3 is made up of 17 amino acids. Germline V gene data show CDR1 as LGHNA and CDR2 as YNFKEQ. Germline trimming cut 0 bases from V and 6 bases from J; bases unmatched to any gene: 9. CDR3 sequence reads: CASSQDRVGLAGREQYF. The CDR3 DNA follows: TGTGCCAGCAGCCAAGATCGGGTCGGACTAGCGGGACGCGAGCAGTACTTC.

The V call is TRBV19, the J call TRBJ1-1; D not resolved. Germline V gives CDR1 LNHDA, CDR2 SQIVND (reference sequence). Trimming took 5 bases from V and 5 from J, leaving 6 bases between them. The CDR3 consists of 11 residues. CDR3 region: CASSRGTEAFF. CDR3 nucleotides: TGTGCCAGTAGTCGAGGGACTGAAGCTTTCTTT.